This T cell receptor (beta chain) was found in a study of glioma-infiltrating T cells. Study-wide results and caveats: Very few CDR3 sequences were shared between tissue and blood. Above-expected tissue-blood divergence occurred in all gliomas, most in low-grade ones.

J was trimmed by 4 bases and V by 8 bases; bases with no gene match: 5. From germline, CDR1 is ENHRY and CDR2 SYGVKD. There are 14 residues in the CDR3. This clonotype came up many times. Its specificity is not known. Using RNA template, CDR3s of TCR alpha and beta were amplified with iRepertoire arm-PCR. Tissue mRNA or PBMC total RNA, roughly 95-400 ng, went into one-step reverse transcription and amplification. TCRdb processed the multiplex PCR reads anew with MiXCR; each CDR3 protein has one entry. The sample has about 180,000 distinct CDR3 sequences, over 40% seen once. Sequenced input: glioma tissue, nonneoplastic brain tissue, or PBMCs (not recorded which). The rearrangement links TRBV10-3 to TRBJ2-3, with 11 bases matching TRBD2. The clonotype comes from a human donor with low-grade glioma or glioblastoma, undergoing nonglioma brain surgery, or in good health (not recorded which). The CDR3 DNA reads TGTGCCATCGGGACTAGCGGATTGGCAGATACGCAGTATTTT. This sequence encodes CAIGTSGLADTQYF.